The rows below give T cell receptor beta chains drawn from one sample of a study of T cell responses to AZD1222 COVID-19 vaccine. The data were produced by immunoSEQ multiplex PCR, yet TCRdb's version contains in-frame clones alone and is incomplete. The sample includes 180,000 or so clones, more than 70% of them seen just once. The source material was peripheral blood, sampled 28 days after the second AZD1222 dose. All receptors derive from an adult who received the AZD1222 COVID-19 vaccine. Both conserved end residues are part of each CDR3. D genes are given only for firm matches.

CASSPVAVNTGELFF,.,TRBV5-1
CASSQAGLPSNQPQHF,.,TRBV4-1
CASFTGADTQYF,.,TRBV28
CASSQDGTGSSPLHF,TRBD1,TRBV4-3
CASSLSGTDTQYF,.,TRBV12-3/TRBV12-4
CASSIPEVTDTQYF,.,TRBV19
CASSPYRSSYNEQFF,.,TRBV7-2
CASSKTSARDEQFF,TRBD2,TRBV7-9
CASSYGGRHTIYF,.,TRBV28
CASSLGLAGAGEQYF,TRBD2,TRBV7-6
CASSVGEDTEAFF,.,TRBV12-3/TRBV12-4
CASSLGAPGQFF,.,TRBV7-2
CASSGPGTGVSGGYGYTF,TRBD1,TRBV6-1
CASSLQGAFNQPQHF,TRBD1,TRBV27
CASSLKGGQGEYSNQPQHF,TRBD1,TRBV4-3
CASSLGTPMGTEAFF,.,TRBV5-8
CATRTVRLYEQYF,.,TRBV28
CASSLAGSSYNEQFF,.,TRBV11-2
CASSVAPTGLSGELFF,.,TRBV9
CASRESGSSRVREQFF,.,TRBV7-2
CASSEGLAGKPANNEQFF,TRBD2,TRBV9
CASSTRQGAGEQYF,TRBD1,TRBV11-2
CAIRDSSGNTIYF,.,TRBV10-3
CASSPGLNYGYTF,.,TRBV12-3/TRBV12-4
CASSFRQNTQYF,.,TRBV7-2
CASSPSTSRETQYF,.,TRBV28
CASSLLRSGNTIYF,.,TRBV2
CASSVATRISGANVLTF,.,TRBV9
CATSSRDRGRSNEQFF,TRBD1,TRBV15
CASSDGTRRETQYF,TRBD2,TRBV2
CASSLGAGRSPLHF,.,TRBV7-2
CASSIQSGANTGELFF,.,TRBV19
CASSYSKGLAGDPRETQYF,TRBD2,TRBV6-2/TRBV6-3
CATRTSGRGSTDTQYF,TRBD2,TRBV10-3
CASSTGEGAETQYF,TRBD1,TRBV2
CASSPNRLAGGHEQYF,TRBD2,TRBV7-3
CASSDRTGLYGYTF,TRBD1,TRBV6-4
CASKPYEQYF,.,TRBV2
CASSRRGRADTQYF,.,TRBV28
CASSRQRREKLFF,.,TRBV19
CASSSPGLRVEQYF,.,TRBV7-2
CASSIVQGRGYTF,.,TRBV19